This T cell receptor (beta chain) comes out of a study of identical twins. TCRdb reprocessed the 5' RACE reads with MiXCR, giving one entry per CDR3 protein. Seen here are 1.5 million to 2 million distinct CDR3 sequences, roughly a third observed once, and the top ten hold less than 0.35%. General observations from the study: Models underestimated out-of-frame TCR alpha sharing in monozygotic twins. Out-of-frame beta sequences exhibited a weaker degree of excess twin sharing. These conclusions were based on statistical analysis (cross-sectional, not following the same donors).

Trimming cost V 4 bases and J 6 bases, with 15 bases left between them. This CDR3 region has 14 residues. The germline gives CDR1 MGHRA, CDR2 YSYEKL. A word on this clonotype: The antigen is unknown.

V and J are TRBV4-1 and TRBJ2-5; D not certain. The receptor was isolated from a newborn girl in good health. The sample consisted of cord blood. The CDR3 loop is CASSRVWDAKTQYF. As DNA, the CDR3 is TGCGCCAGCAGCCGTGTTTGGGATGCAAAGACCCAGTACTTC.